The source of this T cell receptor (beta chain) is a study of T cells in Graves' hyperthyroidism and ophthalmopathy. Template material for amplifying TCR beta CDR3 regions consisted of RNA transcripts. When the TCR CDR3 underwent first-round RT-PCR, the HTBI primer set was used. TCRdb reprocessed the multiplex PCR reads with MiXCR, giving one entry per CDR3 protein. The table lists around 580,000 distinct CDR3 sequences, around 42% of them singletons. Broader study findings: Ophthalmopathy was told apart from stable hyperthyroidism by a 13 V-J model.

Turning to this clonotype: The antigen remains unidentified.

Material for sequencing was peripheral blood or thyroid tissue (not recorded which). The TCR originated in a woman younger than 35 with Graves' hyperthyroidism.

As DNA, the CDR3 is TGTGCCAGTAGTGCTAGCGGGATCAACACCGGGGAGCTGTTTTTT. Amino acids: CASSASGINTGELFF. The V and J genes are TRBV19 and TRBJ2-2; 9 bases align to TRBD2. Germline V gives CDR1 LNHDA, CDR2 SQIVND (reference sequence). V gave up 5 bases and J gave up 2 bases; unmatched junction bases: 3. This CDR3 region has 15 residues.